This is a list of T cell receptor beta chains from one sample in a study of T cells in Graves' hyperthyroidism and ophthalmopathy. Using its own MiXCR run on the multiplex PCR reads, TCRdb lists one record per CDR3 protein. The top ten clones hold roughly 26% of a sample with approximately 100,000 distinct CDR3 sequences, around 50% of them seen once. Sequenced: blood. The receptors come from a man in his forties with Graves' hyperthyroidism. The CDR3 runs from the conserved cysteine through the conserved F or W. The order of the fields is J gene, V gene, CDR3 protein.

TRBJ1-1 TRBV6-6 CASSPQGARAEAFF
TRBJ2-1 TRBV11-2 CASSRGLAGGGYNEQFF
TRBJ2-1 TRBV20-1 CSARDPAGGVGDEQFF
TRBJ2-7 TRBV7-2 CAWSVPWTDLYEQYF
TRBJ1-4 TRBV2 CASLGRRKNEKLSF
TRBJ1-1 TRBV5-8 CASSTYLRLNTEAFF
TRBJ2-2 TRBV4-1 CASSQVEGSAGELFF
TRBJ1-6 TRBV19 CASTSEQPDSPPHF
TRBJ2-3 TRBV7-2 CASSPIAADTQYF
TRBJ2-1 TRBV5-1 CASSLVGQIYNEQFF
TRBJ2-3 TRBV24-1 CPTRGLTDTQYF
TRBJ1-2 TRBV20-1 CSASETGGKGVLYGYTF
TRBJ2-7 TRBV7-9 CASSFGGGAGEQYF
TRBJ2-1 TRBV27 CASSLQGRNNEQFF
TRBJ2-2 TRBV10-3 CAIRDSANTGELFF
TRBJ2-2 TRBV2 CASSPDTGELFF
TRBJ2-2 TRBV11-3 CASSSSLGTGSNTGELFF
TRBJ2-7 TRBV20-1 CSASRIEPSYEQYFGGNEQYF
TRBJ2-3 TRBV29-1 CSVIGAADTQYF
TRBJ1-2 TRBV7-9 CASSFPGGNGYTF